Detailed here is one TCR beta chain. Its binding antigen is unknown. Base qualities are not recorded, but no much larger clone differs from it by a single base. The record originates from a study of OX40 agonist ivuxolimab in advanced cancers. Concerning the study at large: Ivuxolimab was a fully human IgG2 agonistic monoclonal antibody targeting the costimulatory receptor OX40 (CD134). Intravenous ivuxolimab was administered to patients every 2 weeks at six dose levels: 0.01, 0.1, 0.3, 1.5, 3 and 10 mg/kg. Of the approximately 50 dose-escalation patients, hepatocellular carcinoma was present in about 19, melanoma in approximately 15, renal cell carcinoma in 9 and head and neck cancer in 9. In the dose-escalation cohort, 82.7% of patients were male, and the mean age was around 60 years, with a range of roughly 20 to 79. Prior anti-PD-1, anti-PD-L1 or anti-CTLA-4 therapy was permitted, and approximately 40% of dose-escalation patients had received checkpoint inhibitors. Partial responses occurred in three dose-escalation patients, of whom one had hepatocellular carcinoma and two had cutaneous melanoma. The purpose of peripheral TCRbeta sequencing was to test whether ivuxolimab changed TCR sequence diversity and led to clonal T-cell expansion. The paper reports the monotherapy dose-escalation portion (N of about 50 patients) of the phase I ivuxolimab trial. The paper's findings and limits, for the study overall: In partial responders in the 0.1-3.0 mg/kg groups, normalized peripheral clonal expansion was found to be among the lowest, especially among CD8+ T cells. After ivuxolimab, CD8+ T cells had more expanded clones than CD4+ T cells on average. Which antigens the clonally expanded peripheral T cells were specific for was not determined. Low levels of normalized T-cell clonal expansion were also shown by some nonresponding patients. Clonal expansion of both CD4+ and CD8+ blood T cells was observed from baseline to week 6 at doses 0.1 to 3.0 mg/kg.

The trial excluded patients who had a history of autoimmune disease or were on systemic immunosuppression. In every dose cohort, peripheral blood was drawn for TCR sequencing at baseline, cycle 4 day 1, and cycle 7 day 1. The samples were drawn from a first-in-human, open-label, multicenter phase I dose-escalation trial of ivuxolimab. Adults with locally advanced or metastatic melanoma, renal cell, hepatocellular, or head and neck squamous cell carcinoma were enrolled in the trial. Before TCR sequencing, CD4+ and CD8+ T cells were separately sorted from peripheral blood. From the cysteine up to the phenylalanine, the CDR3 has a length of 15 residues. Left in the record is the CDR3 DNA by itself, 45 bases read in frame from the first base. From the germline V gene, CDR1 is SGHTA and CDR2 is FQGTGA. Here V drops 0 bases and J drops 4 bases, and the junction holds 3 bases not matched to any gene. For sequencing of the TCRbeta CDR3 region, genomic DNA was extracted from the sorted cells. The immunoSEQ Assay was used for sequencing of TCRbeta CDR3 regions. Imported from immuneACCESS, the table was reduced by TCRdb to in-frame sequences with V and J called. These copies leave out some clones; in studies compared against another copy, an unresolved V gene accounts for under half, and the cause of the remainder is not known. The sample records approximately 45,000 clones, approximately 91% of which are singletons. The biggest ten clones account for roughly 8.4% of the sample.

The chain couples TRBV7-3 to TRBJ2-7; 10 middle bases align to TRBD1. Source: CD4+ or CD8+ T cells sorted from blood, taken in a trial of the OX40 agonist ivuxolimab. The receptor was derived from an adult with an advanced solid tumor such as melanoma, head and neck, liver or kidney cancer. The sequenced DNA is TGTGCCAGCAGCTTAACGTGGGGACAGGGGTACGAGCAGTACTTC. Its protein reads: CASSLTWGQGYEQYF.